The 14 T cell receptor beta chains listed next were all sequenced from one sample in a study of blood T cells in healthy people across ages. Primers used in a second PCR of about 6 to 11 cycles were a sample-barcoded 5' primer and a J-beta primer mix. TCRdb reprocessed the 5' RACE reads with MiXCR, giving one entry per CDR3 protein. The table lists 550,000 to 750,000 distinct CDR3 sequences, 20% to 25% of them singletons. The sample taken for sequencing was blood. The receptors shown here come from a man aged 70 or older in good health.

The CDR3: CASSLNSGLAKNIQYF. CDR3 bases: TGCGCCAGCAGCTTGAATAGCGGTCTAGCCAAAAACATTCAGTACTTC. The chain links TRBV5-1 to TRBJ2-4; TRBD2 is a possible D gene (6 bases). The CDR3 has 16 amino acids. V was pared by 1 base and J by 0 bases, with 11 bases between. The V gene's germline CDR1 is SGHRS and CDR2 YFSETQ.

The CDR3, as DNA: TGCAGCGTTGCGGCGGGAGCTTACGAGCAGTACTTC. Translation gives CSVAAGAYEQYF. J is TRBJ2-7 and V is TRBV29-1; 7 positions match TRBD2. From germline, CDR1 is SQVTM and CDR2 ANQGSEA. V lost 4 bases and J lost 4; bases outside the gene matches: 4. This CDR3 region has 12 residues.

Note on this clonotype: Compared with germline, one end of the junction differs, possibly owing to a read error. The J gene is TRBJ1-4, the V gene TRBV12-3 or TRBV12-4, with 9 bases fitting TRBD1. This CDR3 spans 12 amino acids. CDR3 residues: CASSFGGTGLTF. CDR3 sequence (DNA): TGTGCCAGCAGTTTCGGCGGGACAGGGCTTACTTTT.

In DNA form, the CDR3 reads TGTGCCAGCAGTTACCAGCGGGAGTTCTACGAGCAGTACTTC. It codes for CASSYQREFYEQYF. The chain employs TRBV6-6 and TRBJ2-7; 8 nucleotides align to TRBD2. The V segment lost 2 bases and the J segment 3 bases; nucleotides outside the gene matches: 3. The germline V gene encodes CDR1 MNHNY and CDR2 SVGAGI (reference sequence). The CDR3 sequence is 14 residues long.

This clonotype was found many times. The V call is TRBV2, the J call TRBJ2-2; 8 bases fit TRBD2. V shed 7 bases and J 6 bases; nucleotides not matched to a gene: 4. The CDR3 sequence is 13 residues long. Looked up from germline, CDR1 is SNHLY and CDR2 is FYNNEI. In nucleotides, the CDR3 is TGTGCCAGCAAGCGGGAGAGTCCCGGGGAGCTGTTTTTT. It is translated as CASKRESPGELFF.

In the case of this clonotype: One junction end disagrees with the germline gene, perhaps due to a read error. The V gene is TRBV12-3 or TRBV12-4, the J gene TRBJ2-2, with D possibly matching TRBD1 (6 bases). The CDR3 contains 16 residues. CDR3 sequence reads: CASSPSQGQGIGEPFF. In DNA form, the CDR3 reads TGTGCCAGCAGTCCGTCTCAGGGGCAGGGCATCGGGGAGCCGTTTTTT.

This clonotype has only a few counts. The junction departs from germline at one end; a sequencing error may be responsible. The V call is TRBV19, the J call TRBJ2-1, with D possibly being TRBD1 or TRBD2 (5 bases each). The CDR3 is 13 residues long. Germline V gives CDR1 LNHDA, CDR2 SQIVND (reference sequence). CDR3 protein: CASSLQGVETRYF. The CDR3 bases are TGTGCCAGTAGTCTCCAGGGAGTTGAGACCCGGTACTTC.

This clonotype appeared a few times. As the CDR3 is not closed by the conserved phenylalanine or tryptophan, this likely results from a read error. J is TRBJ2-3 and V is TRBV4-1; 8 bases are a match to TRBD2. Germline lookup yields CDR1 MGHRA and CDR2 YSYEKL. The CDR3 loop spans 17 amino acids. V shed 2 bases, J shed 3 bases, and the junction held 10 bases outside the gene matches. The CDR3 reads CASSQLGVAGYTDTQYC. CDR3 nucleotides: TGCGCCAGCAGCCAACTCGGTGTAGCGGGATATACAGATACGCAGTATTGT.

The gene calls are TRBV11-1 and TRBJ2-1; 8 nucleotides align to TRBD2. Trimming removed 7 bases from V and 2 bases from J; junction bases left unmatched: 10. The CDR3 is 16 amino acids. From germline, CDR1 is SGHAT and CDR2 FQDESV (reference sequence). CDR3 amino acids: CASNPLTSGPYNEQFF. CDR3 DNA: TGTGCCAGCAACCCCCTAACTAGCGGCCCCTACAATGAGCAGTTCTTC.

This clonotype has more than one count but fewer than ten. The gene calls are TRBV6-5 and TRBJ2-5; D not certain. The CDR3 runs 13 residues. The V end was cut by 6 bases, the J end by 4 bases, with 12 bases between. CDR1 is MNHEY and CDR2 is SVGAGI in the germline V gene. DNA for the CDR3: TGTGCCAGCAGCCCCCCCGAGGTAGAGACCCAGTACTTC. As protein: CASSPPEVETQYF.

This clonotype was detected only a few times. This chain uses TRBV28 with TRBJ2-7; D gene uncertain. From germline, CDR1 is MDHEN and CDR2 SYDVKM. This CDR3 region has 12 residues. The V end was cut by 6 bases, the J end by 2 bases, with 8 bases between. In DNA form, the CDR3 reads TGTGCCAGCAGGGGGTCGACCTACGAGCAGTACTTC. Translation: CASRGSTYEQYF. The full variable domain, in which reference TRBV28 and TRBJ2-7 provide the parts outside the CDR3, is DVKVTQSSRYLVKRTGEKVFLECVQDMDHENMFWYRQDPGLGLRLIYFSYDVKMKEKGDIPEGYSVSREKKERFSLILESASTNQTSMYLCASRGSTYEQYFGPGTRLTVT.

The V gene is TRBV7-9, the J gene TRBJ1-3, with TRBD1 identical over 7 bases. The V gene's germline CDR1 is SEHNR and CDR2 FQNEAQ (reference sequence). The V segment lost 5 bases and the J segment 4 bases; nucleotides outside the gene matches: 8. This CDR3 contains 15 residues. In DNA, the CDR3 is TGTGCCAGCAGCCGAACAGGGGATCCCGGAAACACCATATATTTT. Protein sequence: CASSRTGDPGNTIYF.

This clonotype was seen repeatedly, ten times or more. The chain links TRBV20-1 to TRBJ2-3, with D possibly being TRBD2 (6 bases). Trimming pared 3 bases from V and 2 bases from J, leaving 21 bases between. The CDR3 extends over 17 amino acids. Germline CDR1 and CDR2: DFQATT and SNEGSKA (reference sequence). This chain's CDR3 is CSARPGLLESPTDTQYF. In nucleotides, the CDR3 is TGCAGTGCTAGGCCGGGACTCCTTGAATCGCCCACAGATACGCAGTATTTT.

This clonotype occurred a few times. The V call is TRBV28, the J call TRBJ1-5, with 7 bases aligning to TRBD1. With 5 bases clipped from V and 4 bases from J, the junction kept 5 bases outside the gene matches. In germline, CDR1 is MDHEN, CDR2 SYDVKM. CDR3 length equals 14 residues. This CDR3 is CASSPADRNQPQHF. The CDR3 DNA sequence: TGTGCCAGCAGTCCAGCGGACAGGAATCAGCCCCAGCATTTT.